One sample yielded the 18 T cell receptor beta chains listed below, sequenced in a study of technical replicates of blood from a few donors. The protocol was immunoSEQ multiplex PCR, while the TCRdb copy is restricted to in-frame clones and leaves out a portion. Here the sample spans over 50,000 clones, approximately 86% being singletons. Sequenced input: PBMCs. Receptor source: a human donor in good health. Some clones in this sample may be carry-over from other donors' samples.

The gene calls are TRBV7-2 and TRBJ2-1; TRBD2 is a possible D gene (6 bases). Trimming pared 0 bases from V and 2 bases from J, leaving 11 bases between. Germline V gene data show CDR1 as SGHTA and CDR2 as FQGNSA. The CDR3 is 16 amino acids. Here the CDR3 reads CASSLARRVTYNEQFF. As DNA, the CDR3 is TGTGCCAGCAGCTTAGCGCGGAGGGTTACCTACAATGAGCAGTTCTTC.

This clone was detected a few times. The chain has TRBV29-1 and TRBJ2-2; D might be TRBD1 (5 bases). Germline CDR1 SQVTM, CDR2 ANQGSEA. V was shortened by 5 bases and J by 5 bases, with 15 bases between the two germline ends. The CDR3 is 14 amino acids. The DNA of the CDR3 is TGCAGCGTTAAAACAGGAATGCGAACCGGGGAGCTGTTTTTT. This sequence encodes CSVKTGMRTGELFF.

The chain uses TRBV7-2 and TRBJ2-7; 8 nucleotides line up with TRBD2. CDR3 size: 14 residues. The trim removed 3 bases at V and 1 base at J, leaving 2 bases unmatched. From germline, CDR1 is SGHTA and CDR2 FQGNSA. CDR3: CASSFSGSSYEQYF. Written as DNA, the CDR3 is TGTGCCAGCAGCTTCAGCGGGAGTTCCTACGAGCAGTACTTC.

The chain carries TRBV4-3 and TRBJ2-1; TRBD2 agrees at 13 bases. The CDR3 runs 16 residues. V lost 2 bases and J lost 7; bases outside the gene matches: 5. Germline V gives CDR1 LGHNA, CDR2 YSLEER. The CDR3 protein is CASSQLRLAGGNEQFF. CDR3 in DNA: TGCGCCAGCAGCCAACTACGACTAGCGGGGGGTAATGAGCAGTTCTTC.

The chain links TRBV27 to TRBJ1-5; D perhaps matches TRBD1 (5 bases). V was clipped by 9 bases and J by 5 bases, with 17 bases between them. Germline CDR1 reads MNHEY; CDR2 reads SMNVEV (reference sequence). CDR3 size: 14 residues. This chain's CDR3 is CARSGWGRDQPQHF. The CDR3 region has the DNA TGTGCCAGAAGCGGGTGGGGGAGGGATCAGCCCCAGCATTTT.

The V call is TRBV5-1, the J call TRBJ1-6; tentatively, D is TRBD1 (6 bases). Germline-derived CDR1 and CDR2 are SGHRS and YFSETQ. The length of the CDR3 is 16 residues. Between the trimmed V and J ends, which lost 2 bases and 7 bases, there was a span of 16 bases. DNA of the CDR3: TGCGCCAGCAGCTTTGCCGACCCGGGACAAAATTCACCCCTCCACTTT. It specifies CASSFADPGQNSPLHF.

This clone was counted between two and nine times. The chain employs TRBV18 and TRBJ2-3; no reliable D call. Trimming left V 4 bases short and J 2 bases short, with 13 bases between. Germline CDR1 KGHSH, CDR2 LQKENI. This CDR3 spans 15 amino acids. CDR3 protein: CASSQANAVTDTQYF. The CDR3 nucleotides read TGTGCCAGCTCACAGGCCAACGCGGTCACAGATACGCAGTATTTT.

The chain is built from TRBV7-3 and TRBJ2-7; 10 bases agree with TRBD1. Germline V lookup: CDR1 SGHTA, CDR2 FQGTGA. V shed 5 bases and J 7 bases; nucleotides not matched to a gene: 8. The length of the CDR3 is 14 residues. The CDR3 reads CASSPTGGAGEQYF. The CDR3 nucleotides are TGTGCCAGCAGCCCGACAGGGGGCGCGGGGGAGCAGTACTTC.

The chain has TRBV9 and TRBJ2-1; 8 positions agree with TRBD2. CDR1 and CDR2 (germline): SGDLS, YYNGEE. After removal of 4 bases from V and 9 bases from J, the junction contained 9 bases not matched to a gene. This CDR3 has 14 amino acids. The CDR3 here is CASSISGSFGEQFF. CDR3 DNA sequence: TGTGCCAGCAGCATCAGCGGGAGTTTTGGTGAGCAGTTCTTC.

The V call is TRBV5-6, the J call TRBJ1-3, with 7 bases lining up with TRBD1. Germline CDR1 SGHDT, CDR2 YYEEEE. This CDR3 has 14 amino acids. The V gene end was trimmed by 0 bases and the J gene end by 9 bases; junction bases not matched to a gene: 6. For the CDR3, the DNA is TGTGCCAGCAGCTTGGGACAGGGCCTAGGCACCATATATTTT. Translating gives CASSLGQGLGTIYF.

The chain links TRBV4-3 to TRBJ2-1; 9 nucleotides line up with TRBD2. Germline V lookup: CDR1 LGHNA, CDR2 YSLEER. Germline trimming cut 0 bases from V and 4 bases from J; bases unmatched to any gene: 4. This CDR3 region has 16 residues. CDR3 sequence: CASSQEVSGSYNEQFF. The DNA of the CDR3 is TGCGCCAGCAGCCAAGAGGTTAGCGGGAGTTACAATGAGCAGTTCTTC.

This chain links TRBV12-5 with TRBJ2-3, with D perhaps matching TRBD1 (6 bases). Germline CDR1 is LGHNT and CDR2 is FRNRAP. Trimming shortened V by 1 base and J by 0 bases, and 8 bases separated the two germline ends. The CDR3 is made up of 15 amino acids. The CDR3 nucleotides are TGTGCTAGTGGTTTGGGGGGGCCTAGCACAGATACGCAGTATTTT. Its translation: CASGLGGPSTDTQYF. Filled out from reference TRBV12-5 and TRBJ2-3, the complete variable domain reads DARVTQTPRHKVTEMGQEVTMRCQPILGHNTVFWYRQTMMQGLELLAYFRNRAPLDDSGMPKDRFSAEMPDATLATLKIQPSEPRDSAVYFCASGLGGPSTDTQYFGPGTRLTVL.

V is TRBV7-2 and J is TRBJ2-3, with 14 bases fitting TRBD2. The CDR3 has 17 residues. The V gene's germline CDR1 is SGHTA and CDR2 FQGNSA. V trimming: 5 bases; J trimming: 4 bases; junction bases outside the gene matches: 8. In DNA form, the CDR3 reads TGTGCCAGCAGCGATTCCCCGGGACTAGCGGGGGCAGATACGCAGTATTTT. Translating gives CASSDSPGLAGADTQYF.

The V call is TRBV7-6, the J call TRBJ2-1; 7 bases line up with TRBD2. The germline V gene has CDR1 SGHVS and CDR2 FNYEAQ. The CDR3 consists of 15 residues. Trimming at V came to 5 bases and at J to 0 bases, leaving 4 bases not matched to a gene. The CDR3 loop reads CASSAGGSSYNEQFF. CDR3 sequence (DNA): TGTGCCAGCAGCGCCGGGGGGAGCTCCTACAATGAGCAGTTCTTC.

This clone was recorded a few times. This rearrangement joins TRBV9 to TRBJ1-1, with D perhaps TRBD1 (5 bases). Trimming removed 4 bases at V and 5 bases at J, with 18 bases between. Germline V gives CDR1 SGDLS, CDR2 YYNGEE. The CDR3 totals 15 residues. CDR3 DNA sequence: TGTGCCAGCAGCCCGAGACGGGGGGGTGGGACTGAAGCTTTCTTT. Its protein is CASSPRRGGGTEAFF.

The genes are TRBV7-6 and TRBJ2-3; no clear D. This CDR3 has 13 residues. The germline CDR1 and CDR2 sequences are SGHVS and FNYEAQ. V shed 7 bases and J shed 6 bases, with 14 bases lying between them. CDR3 sequence: CASTPPSIDTQYF. In DNA form, the CDR3 reads TGTGCCAGCACCCCTCCGAGTATCGATACGCAGTATTTT.

The V call is TRBV9, the J call TRBJ2-7; D might be TRBD2 (6 bases). Trimming removed 0 bases from V and 1 base from J, with 14 bases in between. The CDR3 totals 16 residues. In germline, CDR1 is SGDLS, CDR2 YYNGEE. CDR3 loop: CASSVELLAKSYEQYF. CDR3 in DNA: TGTGCCAGCAGCGTAGAGCTACTAGCTAAGTCCTACGAGCAGTACTTC. Full variable domain (missing parts from reference TRBV9 and TRBJ2-7): DSGVTQTPKHLITATGQRVTLRCSPRSGDLSVYWYQQSLDQGLQFLIQYYNGEERAKGNILERFSAQQFPDLHSELNLSSLELGDSALYFCASSVELLAKSYEQYFGPGTRLTVT.

The J gene is TRBJ2-7, the V gene TRBV2; maybe TRBD1 (6 bases). V gave up 5 bases and J gave up 1 base, with 15 bases separating them. The CDR3 has 15 amino acids. Looked up from germline, CDR1 is SNHLY and CDR2 is FYNNEI. The CDR3 DNA reads as TGTGCCAGCAGTCCCAGGGGAAAGGGGTCCTACGAGCAGTACTTC. It specifies CASSPRGKGSYEQYF.